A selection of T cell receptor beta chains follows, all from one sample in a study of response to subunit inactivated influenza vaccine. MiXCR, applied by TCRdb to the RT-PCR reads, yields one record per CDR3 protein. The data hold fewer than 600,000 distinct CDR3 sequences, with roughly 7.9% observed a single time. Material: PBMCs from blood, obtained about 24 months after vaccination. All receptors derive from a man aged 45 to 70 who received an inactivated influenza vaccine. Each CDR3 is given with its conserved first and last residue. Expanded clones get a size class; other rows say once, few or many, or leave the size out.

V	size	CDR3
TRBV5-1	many	CASSTWDAKETQYF
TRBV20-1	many	CSARDLRASGSSYNEQFF
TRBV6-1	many	CASSSGLGRVMREQYF
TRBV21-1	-	CASSVESGANVLTF
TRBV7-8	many	CASSWGGQGFTDTQYF
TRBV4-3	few	CASSQGGPNLLAGVYEQYF
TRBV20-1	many	CSARREETQYF
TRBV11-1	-	CASSRDRAGLWNEQFF
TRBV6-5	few	CASSYGQGINQPQHF
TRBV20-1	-	CSARDTDVRYGYTF
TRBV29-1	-	CSSFRHQGDGYTF
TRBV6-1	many	CASRSSRNQPQHF
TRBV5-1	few	CASSPQGSGYTF
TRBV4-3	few	CASSQVSGIQETQYF
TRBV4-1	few	CASSQKWSETYEQYF
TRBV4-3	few	CASSHQRGSNYGYTF
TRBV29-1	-	CSVTGQGDYNEQFF
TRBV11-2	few	CASSLLVSGEQFF
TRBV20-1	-	CSAAGQGVTDTQYF
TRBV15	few	CATSRTDVMNTEAFF
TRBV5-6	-	CASSFGLLDSPLHF
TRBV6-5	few	CASSYSAGGPPSTDTQYF